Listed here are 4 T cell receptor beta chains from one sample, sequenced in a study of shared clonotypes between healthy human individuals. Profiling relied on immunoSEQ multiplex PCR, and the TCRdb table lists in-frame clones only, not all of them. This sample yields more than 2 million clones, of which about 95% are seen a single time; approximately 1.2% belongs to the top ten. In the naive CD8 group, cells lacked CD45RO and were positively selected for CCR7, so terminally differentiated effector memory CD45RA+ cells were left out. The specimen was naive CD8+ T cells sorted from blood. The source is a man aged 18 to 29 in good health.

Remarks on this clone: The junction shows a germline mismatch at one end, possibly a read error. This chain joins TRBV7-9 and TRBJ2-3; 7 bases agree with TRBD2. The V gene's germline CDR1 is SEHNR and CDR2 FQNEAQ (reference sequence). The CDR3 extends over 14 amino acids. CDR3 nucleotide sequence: TGTGCCAGCACCGAATGGGAGGGCACAGATTCGCAGTATTTT. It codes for CASTEWEGTDSQYF.

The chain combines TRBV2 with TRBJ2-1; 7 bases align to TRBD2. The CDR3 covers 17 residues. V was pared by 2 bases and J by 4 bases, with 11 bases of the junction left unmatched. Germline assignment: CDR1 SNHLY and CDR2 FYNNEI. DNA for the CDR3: TGTGCCAGCAGTGAAACCCCAGGACTAGTCCTTTACAATGAGCAGTTCTTC. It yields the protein CASSETPGLVLYNEQFF. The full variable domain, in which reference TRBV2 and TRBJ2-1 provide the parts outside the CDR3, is EPEVTQTPSHQVTQMGQEVILRCVPISNHLYFYWYRQILGQKVEFLVSFYNNEISEKSEIFDDQFSVERPDGSNFTLKIRSTKLEDSAMYFCASSETPGLVLYNEQFFGPGTRLTVL.

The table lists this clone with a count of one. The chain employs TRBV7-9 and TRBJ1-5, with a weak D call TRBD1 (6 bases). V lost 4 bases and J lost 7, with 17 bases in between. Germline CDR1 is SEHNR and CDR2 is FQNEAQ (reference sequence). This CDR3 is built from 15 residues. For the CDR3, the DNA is TGTGCCAGCAGCTCAGCGGGACAATTCTTACAGCCCCAGCATTTT. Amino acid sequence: CASSSAGQFLQPQHF.

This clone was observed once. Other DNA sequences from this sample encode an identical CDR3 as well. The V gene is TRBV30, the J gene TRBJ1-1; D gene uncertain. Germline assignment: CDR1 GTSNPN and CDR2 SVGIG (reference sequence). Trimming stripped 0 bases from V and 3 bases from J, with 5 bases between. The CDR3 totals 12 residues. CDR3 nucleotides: TGTGCCTGGAGTGTGGGGTACACTGAAGCTTTCTTT. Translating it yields CAWSVGYTEAFF.